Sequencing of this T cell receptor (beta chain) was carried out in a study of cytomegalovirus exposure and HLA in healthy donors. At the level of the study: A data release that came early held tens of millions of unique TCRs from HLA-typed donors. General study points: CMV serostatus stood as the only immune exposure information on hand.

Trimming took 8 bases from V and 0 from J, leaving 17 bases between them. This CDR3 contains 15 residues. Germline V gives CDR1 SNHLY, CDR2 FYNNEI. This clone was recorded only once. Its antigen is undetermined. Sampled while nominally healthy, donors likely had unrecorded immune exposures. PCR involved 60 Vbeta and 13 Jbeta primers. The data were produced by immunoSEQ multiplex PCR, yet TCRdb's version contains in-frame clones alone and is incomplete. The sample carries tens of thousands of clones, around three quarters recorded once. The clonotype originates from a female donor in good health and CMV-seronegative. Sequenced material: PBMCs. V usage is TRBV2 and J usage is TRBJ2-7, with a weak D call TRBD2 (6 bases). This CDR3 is CASGGLRTSSYEQYF. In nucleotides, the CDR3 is TGTGCCAGCGGGGGACTGAGAACCAGCTCCTACGAGCAGTACTTC. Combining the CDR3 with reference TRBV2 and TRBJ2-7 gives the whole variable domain EPEVTQTPSHQVTQMGQEVILRCVPISNHLYFYWYRQILGQKVEFLVSFYNNEISEKSEIFDDQFSVERPDGSNFTLKIRSTKLEDSAMYFCASGGLRTSSYEQYFGPGTRLTVT.